This T cell receptor (beta chain) emerged from a study of blood T cell repertoires in COVID-19. About the research overall: There were acute and convalescent COVID-19 samples, and they came from the United States, Italy and Spain. The analysed material was cDNA or gDNA that came from T cells, B-cell-depleted T cells, or PBMCs.

In the source study's methods: For nucleated cells, counts were estimated from reference gene primer amplification. Profiling relied on immunoSEQ multiplex PCR, and the TCRdb table lists in-frame clones only, not all of them. D and trimming were read from the DNA, whereas the V and J calls and clone size are those reported in that table. The sample carries about 110,000 clones, more than 80% recorded once. V lost 3 bases, J lost 2 bases, and 5 bases stayed unmatched. The V gene's germline CDR1 is LGHNA and CDR2 YSLEER. The CDR3 sequence is 17 residues long. The sequence derives from a woman aged 70-85 years with acute or convalescent COVID-19. This sequence joins TRBV4-3 and TRBJ2-6; 9 nucleotides match TRBD1. Input material: peripheral blood. CDR3 in amino acids: CASSQEYRGPGANVLTF. The CDR3 DNA follows: TGCGCCAGCAGCCAGGAATACAGGGGGCCTGGGGCCAACGTCCTGACTTTC.